Sequencing of this T cell receptor beta chain was carried out in a study of cytomegalovirus exposure and HLA in healthy donors. Regarding the study as a whole: According to a later analysis, most TCR beta chains associated with CMV appeared HLA-restricted. In a later analysis, TCR association rates varied by HLA locus: DRB1 most, HLA-C fewest. Researchers reported in a later analysis that a missense DCLRE1C variant was tied to TCR beta V- and J-gene trimming.

Concerning this clone: Antigen specificity is unknown.

PCR primers comprised 60 Vbeta and 13 Jbeta primers. Generated by immunoSEQ multiplex PCR, the TCRdb table keeps only in-frame clones and is missing some. This table holds fewer than 250,000 clones, more than 65% found once. The CDR3 runs 15 residues. Germline V gives CDR1 LNHDA, CDR2 SQIVND (reference sequence). Trimming cost V 3 bases and J 7 bases; bases outside gene matches: 6. Sequenced sample: PBMCs. The receptor was isolated from a man younger than 35 in good health and CMV-seronegative. The chain couples TRBV19 to TRBJ1-4, with TRBD1 matching 9 bases. The CDR3 DNA is TGTGCCAGTAGTATTGGGACAGGGCCTGGTGAAAAACTGTTTTTT. It specifies CASSIGTGPGEKLFF.